The sequence of this T cell receptor (beta chain) was determined in a study of spatial heterogeneity in lung cancer. Study background: Detected sequences consistently included more beta-chain ones than alpha-chain ones.

Using its own MiXCR run on the 5' RACE reads, TCRdb lists one record per CDR3 protein. The sample lists roughly 40,000 distinct CDR3 sequences; 6.5% to 8.5% were seen once. The time point is: sample taken at primary tumor resection. Whole RNA obtained from tumor, nontumor lung or frozen PBMC underwent sequencing without sorting. This clonotype was recorded at least ten times. With 0 bases removed from V and 4 bases from J, the gap between germline ends came to 10 bases. The CDR3 length is 15 residues. Germline values: CDR1 SGHNT, CDR2 YYREEE (reference sequence). The chain uses TRBV5-4 and TRBJ1-4, with D perhaps matching TRBD1 (5 bases). The receptor was derived from a female donor with early-stage non-small cell lung cancer. The specimen comprised PBMCs, sampled at surgery. This chain's CDR3 is CASSLDRRGNEKLFF. The CDR3 DNA reads TGTGCCAGCAGCTTGGACAGGAGAGGTAATGAAAAACTGTTTTTT. Full variable domain (missing parts from reference TRBV5-4 and TRBJ1-4): ETGVTQSPTHLIKTRGQQVTLRCSSQSGHNTVSWYQQALGQGPQFIFQYYREEENGRGNFPPRFSGLQFPNYSSELNVNALELDDSALYLCASSLDRRGNEKLFFGSGTQLSVL.